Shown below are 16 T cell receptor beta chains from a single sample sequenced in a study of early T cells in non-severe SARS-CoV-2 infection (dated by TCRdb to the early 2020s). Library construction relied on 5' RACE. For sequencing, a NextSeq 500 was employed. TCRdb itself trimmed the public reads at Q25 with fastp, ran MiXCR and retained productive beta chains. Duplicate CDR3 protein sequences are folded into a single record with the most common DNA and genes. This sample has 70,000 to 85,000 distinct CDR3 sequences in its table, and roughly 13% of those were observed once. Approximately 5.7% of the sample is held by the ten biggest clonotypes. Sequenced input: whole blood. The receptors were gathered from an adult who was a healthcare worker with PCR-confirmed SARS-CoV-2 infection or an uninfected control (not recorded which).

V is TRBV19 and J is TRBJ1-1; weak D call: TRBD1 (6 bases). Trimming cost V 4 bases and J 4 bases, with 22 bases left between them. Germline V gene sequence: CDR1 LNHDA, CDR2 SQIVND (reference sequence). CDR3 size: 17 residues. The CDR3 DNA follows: TGTGCCAGTAGTAGGAGGGGAGCGGGGGCGTATATCACTGAAGCTTTCTTT. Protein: CASSRRGAGAYITEAFF.

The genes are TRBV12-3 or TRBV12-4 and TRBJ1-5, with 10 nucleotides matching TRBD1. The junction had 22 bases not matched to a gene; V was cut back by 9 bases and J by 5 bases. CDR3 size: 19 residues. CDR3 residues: CASKSVPGQGTGKDQPQHF. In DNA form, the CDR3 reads TGTGCCAGTAAATCTGTGCCGGGACAGGGGACAGGCAAGGATCAGCCCCAGCATTTT.

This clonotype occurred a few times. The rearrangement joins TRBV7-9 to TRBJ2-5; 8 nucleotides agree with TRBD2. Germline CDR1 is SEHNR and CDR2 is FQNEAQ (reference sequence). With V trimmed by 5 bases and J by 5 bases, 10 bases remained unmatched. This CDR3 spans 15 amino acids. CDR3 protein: CASSPGTRARETQYF. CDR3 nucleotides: TGTGCCAGCAGCCCCGGGACTAGAGCTCGTGAGACCCAGTACTTC.

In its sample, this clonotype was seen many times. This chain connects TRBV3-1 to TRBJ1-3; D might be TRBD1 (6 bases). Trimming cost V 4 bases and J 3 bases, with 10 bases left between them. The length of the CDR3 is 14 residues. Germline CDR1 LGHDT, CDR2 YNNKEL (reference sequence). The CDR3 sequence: CASSLRDIGNTIYF. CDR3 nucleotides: TGTGCCAGCAGCCTCCGGGACATTGGAAACACCATATATTTT.

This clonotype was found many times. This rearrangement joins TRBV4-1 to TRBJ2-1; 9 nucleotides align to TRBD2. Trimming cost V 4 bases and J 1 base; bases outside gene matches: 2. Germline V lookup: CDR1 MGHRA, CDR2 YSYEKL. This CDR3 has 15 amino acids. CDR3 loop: CASSPTSGSYNEQFF. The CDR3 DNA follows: TGCGCCAGCAGCCCGACTAGCGGATCCTACAATGAGCAGTTCTTC.

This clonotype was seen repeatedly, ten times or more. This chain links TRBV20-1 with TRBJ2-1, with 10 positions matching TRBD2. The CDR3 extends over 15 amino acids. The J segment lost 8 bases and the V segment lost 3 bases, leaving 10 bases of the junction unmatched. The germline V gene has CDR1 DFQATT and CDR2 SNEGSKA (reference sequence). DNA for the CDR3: TGCAGTGCTAGTGACCCCGGGACTAGCGCATATGAGCAGTTCTTC. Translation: CSASDPGTSAYEQFF.

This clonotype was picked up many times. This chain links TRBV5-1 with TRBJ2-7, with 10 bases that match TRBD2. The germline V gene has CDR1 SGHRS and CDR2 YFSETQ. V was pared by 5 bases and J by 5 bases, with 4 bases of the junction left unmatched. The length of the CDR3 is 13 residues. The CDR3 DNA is TGCGCCAGCAGGGCTAGCGGGAGTCACGAGCAGTACTTC. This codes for CASRASGSHEQYF.

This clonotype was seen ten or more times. CDR3 sequence: CASNEQGQLFF. The CDR3 nucleotides read TGTGCCAGCAATGAACAGGGTCAACTGTTTTTT. The V gene is TRBV6-5, the J gene TRBJ1-4; D may be TRBD1 (6 bases). Between the trimmed V and J ends, which lost 7 bases and 12 bases, there was a span of 12 bases. The germline CDR1 and CDR2 sequences are MNHEY and SVGAGI. The CDR3 contains 11 residues.

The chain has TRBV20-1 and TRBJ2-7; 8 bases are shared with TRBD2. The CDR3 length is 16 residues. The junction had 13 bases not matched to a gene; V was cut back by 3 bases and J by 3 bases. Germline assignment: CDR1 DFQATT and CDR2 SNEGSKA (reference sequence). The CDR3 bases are TGCAGTGCTAGGTCCCTAGGGGGACTAGGTAACTACGAGCAGTACTTC. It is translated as CSARSLGGLGNYEQYF.

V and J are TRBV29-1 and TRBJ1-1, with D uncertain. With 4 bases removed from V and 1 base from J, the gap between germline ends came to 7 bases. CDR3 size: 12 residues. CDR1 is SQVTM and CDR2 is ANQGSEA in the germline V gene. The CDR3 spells CSVGPENTEAFF. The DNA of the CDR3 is TGCAGCGTTGGTCCGGAGAACACTGAAGCTTTCTTT.

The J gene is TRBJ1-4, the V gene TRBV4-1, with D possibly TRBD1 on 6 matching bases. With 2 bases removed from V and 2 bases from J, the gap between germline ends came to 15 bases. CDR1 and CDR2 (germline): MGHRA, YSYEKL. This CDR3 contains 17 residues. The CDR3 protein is CASSQFPRGQTNEKLFF. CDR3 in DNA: TGCGCCAGCAGCCAATTTCCACGGGGGCAGACTAATGAAAAACTGTTTTTT.

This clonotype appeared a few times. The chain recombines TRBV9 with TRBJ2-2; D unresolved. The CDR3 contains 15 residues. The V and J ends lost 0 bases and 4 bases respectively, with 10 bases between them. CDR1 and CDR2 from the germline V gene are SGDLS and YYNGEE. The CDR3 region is CASSVGGTGTGELFF. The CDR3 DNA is TGTGCCAGCAGCGTAGGCGGCACGGGCACCGGGGAGCTGTTTTTT. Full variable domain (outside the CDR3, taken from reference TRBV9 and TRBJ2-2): DSGVTQTPKHLITATGQRVTLRCSPRSGDLSVYWYQQSLDQGLQFLIQYYNGEERAKGNILERFSAQQFPDLHSELNLSSLELGDSALYFCASSVGGTGTGELFFGEGSRLTVL.

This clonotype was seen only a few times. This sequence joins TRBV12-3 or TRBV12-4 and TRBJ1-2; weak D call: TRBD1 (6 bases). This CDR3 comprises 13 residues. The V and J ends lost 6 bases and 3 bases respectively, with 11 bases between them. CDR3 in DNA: TGTGCCAGCAGCCGACGGACAGACTATGGCTACACCTTC. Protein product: CASSRRTDYGYTF.

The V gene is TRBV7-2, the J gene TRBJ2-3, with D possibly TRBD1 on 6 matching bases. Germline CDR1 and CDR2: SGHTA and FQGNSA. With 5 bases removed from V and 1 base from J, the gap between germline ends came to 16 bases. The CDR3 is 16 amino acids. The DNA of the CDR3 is TGTGCCAGCAGCCCAACCGAGGACAGCCGCACAGATACGCAGTATTTT. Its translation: CASSPTEDSRTDTQYF.

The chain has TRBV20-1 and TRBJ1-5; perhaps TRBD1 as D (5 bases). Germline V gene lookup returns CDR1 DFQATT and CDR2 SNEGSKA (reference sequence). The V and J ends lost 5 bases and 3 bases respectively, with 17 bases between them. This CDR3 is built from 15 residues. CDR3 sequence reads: CSALMTGGDNQPQHF. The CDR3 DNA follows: TGCAGTGCTTTAATGACTGGGGGGGACAATCAGCCCCAGCATTTT.

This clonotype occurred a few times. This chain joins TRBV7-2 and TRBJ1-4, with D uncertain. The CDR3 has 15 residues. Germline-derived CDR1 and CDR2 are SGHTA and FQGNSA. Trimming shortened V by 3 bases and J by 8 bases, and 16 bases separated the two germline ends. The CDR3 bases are TGTGCCAGCAGCTTTTTGGGCAGTCAGACGGAAAAACTGTTTTTT. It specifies CASSFLGSQTEKLFF.